Each of the 17 T cell receptor beta chains below was sequenced from the same sample in a study of long-term antiretroviral therapy in people with HIV. Assay version v3.0 of immunoSEQ was used, and it was run at survey level. Only in-frame clones appear in the TCRdb table, and some are missing; sequencing was by immunoSEQ multiplex PCR. The sample shows around 26,000 clones, around four fifths of them seen only once. The sample here was unsorted PBMCs, taken around 4.2 years after starting antiretroviral therapy. Receptors were obtained from a man aged 25-45 years with HIV.

With regard to this clone: The junction departs from germline at one end; a sequencing error may be responsible. The DNA of the CDR3 is TGTGCCAGCAGTAACTCGAGCTCCTACAATGAGCAGTTCTTC. Translation: CASSNSSSYNEQFF. The gene calls are TRBV6-4 and TRBJ2-1; D gene uncertain. CDR3 length equals 14 residues. The germline CDR1 and CDR2 sequences are MRHNA and SNTAGT.

This chain uses TRBV4-1 with TRBJ2-2; 11 nucleotides match TRBD2. Germline V gene lookup returns CDR1 MGHRA and CDR2 YSYEKL. The CDR3 consists of 17 residues. V trimming: 5 bases; J trimming: 6 bases; junction bases outside the gene matches: 11. The DNA of the CDR3 is TGCGCCAGCAGCTACAGACTAGCGGGGTATGGGGCCGGGGAGCTGTTTTTT. This sequence encodes CASSYRLAGYGAGELFF.

This chain links TRBV7-9 with TRBJ2-6; 7 nucleotides agree with TRBD1. Looked up from germline, CDR1 is SEHNR and CDR2 is FQNEAQ (reference sequence). The CDR3 loop spans 19 amino acids. V lost 1 base, J lost 2 bases, and 11 bases stayed unmatched. Here the CDR3 reads CASSLGIVTGFTGANVLTF. Written as DNA, the CDR3 is TGTGCCAGCAGCTTAGGCATTGTGACAGGGTTCACTGGGGCCAACGTCCTGACTTTC.

The chain recombines TRBV6-1 with TRBJ1-4, with D uncertain. The CDR3 runs 14 residues. The ends were cut back, 2 bases at V and 4 bases at J, with 8 bases in the middle. Germline CDR1 reads MNHNS; CDR2 reads SASEGT. The CDR3 DNA sequence: TGTGCCAGCAGTGAAAAGAGGTATAATGAAAAACTGTTTTTT. Amino acids: CASSEKRYNEKLFF.

CDR3 sequence (DNA): TGTGCCACCAGCAGAGATAATCCCCACGAGCAGTACTTC. This gives the protein CATSRDNPHEQYF. V is TRBV15 and J is TRBJ2-7; D unresolved. This CDR3 has 13 residues. CDR1 LNHNV and CDR2 YYDKDF come from the germline V gene (reference sequence). V was cut by 0 bases and J by 5 bases, with 8 bases left in between.

The CDR3 is CASSLGRDLPNQDYGYTF. The CDR3 region has the DNA TGTGCCAGCAGCTTAGGTAGGGATTTACCCAATCAGGACTATGGCTACACCTTC. The J gene is TRBJ1-2, the V gene TRBV13; D not certain. This CDR3 is built from 18 residues. V lost 0 bases to trimming and J lost 3 bases, with 20 bases between them. Germline lookup yields CDR1 PRHDT and CDR2 FYEKMQ (reference sequence).

This chain links TRBV7-9 with TRBJ2-7; 7 nucleotides match TRBD1. CDR3 length: 17 amino acids. Germline assignment: CDR1 SEHNR and CDR2 FQNEAQ (reference sequence). The ends lost 5 bases at V and 5 bases at J; junction bases unmatched: 18. CDR3 sequence reads: CASSLPLGGQGVHEQYF. The CDR3 DNA is TGTGCCAGCAGCCTCCCCTTGGGTGGTCAGGGGGTCCACGAGCAGTACTTC.

This chain joins TRBV19 and TRBJ2-7; possibly TRBD2 for D (5 bases). CDR3 length equals 14 residues. Trimming took off 3 bases at V and 2 bases at J, with 11 bases between the two ends. Germline V gene lookup returns CDR1 LNHDA and CDR2 SQIVND (reference sequence). CDR3 residues: CASSISGVTYEQYF. The CDR3 DNA follows: TGTGCCAGTAGTATCTCCGGGGTTACCTACGAGCAGTACTTC.

The V and J genes are TRBV19 and TRBJ1-5; D unresolved. The CDR3 covers 13 residues. Deletions cut 6 bases from V and 3 bases from J, with 9 bases between. Germline loops: CDR1 LNHDA, CDR2 SQIVND (reference sequence). The chain's CDR3 is CASSYITNQPQHF. The CDR3 DNA is TGTGCCAGTAGCTACATTACCAATCAGCCCCAGCATTTT.

In nucleotides, the CDR3 is TGTGCCAGCAGTTCCGACAATAAAGCAGCAGATACGCAGTATTTT. Translating it yields CASSSDNKAADTQYF. The chain combines TRBV6-4 with TRBJ2-3, with D unclear. CDR1 and CDR2 from the germline V gene are MRHNA and SNTAGT. The CDR3 spans 15 residues. Trimming pared 5 bases from V and 4 bases from J, leaving 16 bases between.

The chain uses TRBV5-1 and TRBJ1-4, with a possible D match to TRBD1 (5 bases). Trimming cost V 4 bases and J 3 bases, with 16 bases left between them. CDR1 is SGHRS and CDR2 is YFSETQ in the germline V gene. The CDR3 loop spans 16 amino acids. In DNA, the CDR3 is TGCGCCAGCAGCCCCCGGGACCCCTTGGCTAATGAAAAACTGTTTTTT. It yields the protein CASSPRDPLANEKLFF.

The chain recombines TRBV6-5 with TRBJ2-1, with 10 bases lining up with TRBD1. V shed 4 bases and J 2 bases; nucleotides not matched to a gene: 5. CDR1 MNHEY and CDR2 SVGAGI come from the germline V gene. CDR3 length equals 16 residues. The CDR3 is CASSLGQGEPYNEQFF. CDR3 coding DNA: TGTGCCAGCAGTTTAGGACAGGGGGAACCCTACAATGAGCAGTTCTTC.

V and J are TRBV4-2 and TRBJ2-7, with D possibly matching TRBD2 (6 bases). V lost 0 bases to trimming and J lost 1 base, with 13 bases between them. This CDR3 has 16 amino acids. Germline CDR1 and CDR2: LGHNA and YNFKEQ. The CDR3 region has the DNA TGTGCCAGCAGCCAAGATTGGGGGGAGCCTTCCTACGAGCAGTACTTC. Its protein product is CASSQDWGEPSYEQYF.

The chain links TRBV28 to TRBJ1-1; 11 nucleotides align to TRBD1. With V trimmed by 6 bases and J by 5 bases, 5 bases remained unmatched. CDR1 is MDHEN and CDR2 is SYDVKM in the germline V gene. This CDR3 has 14 amino acids. CDR3 sequence reads: CASRVRDRGTEAFF. The CDR3 bases are TGTGCCAGCAGGGTCCGGGACAGGGGGACTGAAGCTTTCTTT.

The rearrangement links TRBV28 to TRBJ2-7, with 7 positions matching TRBD2. V lost 5 bases to trimming and J lost 1 base; unmatched junction nucleotides: 8. CDR1 is MDHEN and CDR2 is SYDVKM in the germline V gene. This CDR3 has 15 residues. For the CDR3, the DNA is TGTGCCAGCAGTCCAGTGACTAGCTGGTCCTACGAGCAGTACTTC. This translates into CASSPVTSWSYEQYF.

This chain uses TRBV5-4 with TRBJ1-1; D perhaps matches TRBD1 (5 bases). Germline CDR1 reads SGHNT; CDR2 reads YYREEE (reference sequence). Trimming took off 4 bases at V and 2 bases at J, with 18 bases between the two ends. The CDR3 length is 16 residues. The chain's CDR3 is CASSTPGGLGNTEAFF. The CDR3, as DNA: TGTGCCAGCAGCACCCCCGGGGGTTTGGGTAACACTGAAGCTTTCTTT.

This chain links TRBV30 with TRBJ2-6; D gene uncertain. The CDR3 covers 15 residues. V was clipped by 4 bases and J by 1 base, with 11 bases between them. Germline lookup yields CDR1 GTSNPN and CDR2 SVGIG (reference sequence). The CDR3 sequence: CAWTAVRSGANVLTF. The CDR3 region has the DNA TGTGCCTGGACGGCGGTGAGGTCTGGGGCCAACGTCCTGACTTTC. The variable domain in full, completed from reference TRBV30 and TRBJ2-6, reads SQTIHQWPATLVQPVGSPLSLECTVEGTSNPNLYWYRQAAGRGLQLLFYSVGIGQISSEVPQNLSASRPQDRQFILSSKKLLLSDSGFYLCAWTAVRSGANVLTFGAGSRLTVL.